Listed below are T cell receptor beta chains from one sample, sequenced in a study of blood T cell repertoires in COVID-19. TCRdb keeps only in-frame clones here, not all; method: immunoSEQ multiplex PCR. The sample comprises 400,000 to 550,000 clones, approximately 90% of which are singletons, and around 4.4% rests with the top ten. The sample comprised peripheral blood. These receptors all come from a woman aged 25 to 39 with acute or convalescent COVID-19. Each CDR3 is given with its conserved first and last residue. Fields, in order: clone size, V gene, J gene, D gene, CDR3 length, CDR3 DNA, CDR3 protein. The D gene is left open where the match is weak. Expanded clones get a size class; other rows say once, few or many, or leave the size out.

abundance: NA; v_gene: TRBV3-1/TRBV3-2; j_gene: TRBJ2-1; d_gene: NA; len: 15; CDR3nt: TGTGCCAGCAGCCAAGAACCCACCCGGTACAATGAGCAGTTCTTC; CDR3aa: CASSQEPTRYNEQFF
abundance: NA; v_gene: TRBV28; j_gene: TRBJ2-7; d_gene: NA; len: 14; CDR3nt: TGTGCCAGCAGTTTCACGGCAGGGGTCGACGAGCAGTACTTC; CDR3aa: CASSFTAGVDEQYF
abundance: NA; v_gene: TRBV7-6; j_gene: TRBJ1-2; d_gene: NA; len: 14; CDR3nt: TGTGCCAGCAGCTTAGGCCAGTGGTCCTATGGCTACACCTTC; CDR3aa: CASSLGQWSYGYTF
abundance: NA; v_gene: TRBV7-2; j_gene: TRBJ1-2; d_gene: TRBD1; len: 14; CDR3nt: TGTGCCAGCAGCCTAGGACAGGGCGAAAGAGGCTACACCTTC; CDR3aa: CASSLGQGERGYTF
abundance: NA; v_gene: TRBV5-1; j_gene: TRBJ2-5; d_gene: TRBD1; len: 14; CDR3nt: TGCGCCTGCGGACGGGGACAGGGTCTTGAGACCCAGTACTTC; CDR3aa: CACGRGQGLETQYF
abundance: NA; v_gene: TRBV21-1; j_gene: TRBJ2-7; d_gene: NA; len: 17; CDR3nt: TGTGCCAGCAGCAAAGCGCTCCGGACTAGCGGTACCTACGAGCAGTACTTC; CDR3aa: CASSKALRTSGTYEQYF
abundance: NA; v_gene: TRBV24-1; j_gene: TRBJ2-1; d_gene: NA; len: 18; CDR3nt: TGTGCCACCAGTGTCTCCACGAGGGGGGGCGGCTTAAGGAATGAGCAGTTCTTC; CDR3aa: CATSVSTRGGGLRNEQFF
abundance: NA; v_gene: TRBV3-1/TRBV3-2; j_gene: TRBJ2-7; d_gene: NA; len: 12; CDR3nt: TGTGCCAGCAGCCAGTCAGTGTACGAGCAGTACTTC; CDR3aa: CASSQSVYEQYF
abundance: NA; v_gene: TRBV4-2; j_gene: TRBJ2-1; d_gene: NA; len: 14; CDR3nt: TGTGCCAGCAGCCAAGTTGCCCAGGGGGGTGAGCAGTTCTTC; CDR3aa: CASSQVAQGGEQFF
abundance: NA; v_gene: TRBV18; j_gene: TRBJ2-5; d_gene: NA; len: 13; CDR3nt: TGTGCCAGCTCACCTGGAGGGAAAGAGACCCAGTACTTC; CDR3aa: CASSPGGKETQYF
abundance: NA; v_gene: TRBV10-2; j_gene: TRBJ1-1; d_gene: NA; len: 11; CDR3nt: TGCGCCAGCAGGACGAGCGGGGAGGGTTTCTTT; CDR3aa: CASRTSGEGFF
abundance: few; v_gene: TRBV18; j_gene: TRBJ1-5; d_gene: TRBD1; len: 16; CDR3nt: TGTGCCAGCTCACCTGGGGACAGGGGAAATTATCAGCCCCAGCATTTT; CDR3aa: CASSPGDRGNYQPQHF
abundance: NA; v_gene: TRBV4-1; j_gene: TRBJ1-1; d_gene: TRBD1; len: 14; CDR3nt: TGCGCCAGCAGCCCAGGACAGGGGAACACTGAAGCTTTCTTT; CDR3aa: CASSPGQGNTEAFF
abundance: NA; v_gene: TRBV5-1; j_gene: TRBJ2-5; d_gene: NA; len: 17; CDR3nt: TGCGCCAGCAGTCGACAAACCGACGGGCTAGCACAAGAGACCCAGTACTTC; CDR3aa: CASSRQTDGLAQETQYF
abundance: NA; v_gene: TRBV5-6; j_gene: TRBJ1-4; d_gene: NA; len: 16; CDR3nt: TGTGCCAGCAGCTTGGCCGGGGGGCGGTCTAATGAAAAACTGTTTTTT; CDR3aa: CASSLAGGRSNEKLFF
abundance: NA; v_gene: TRBV11-2; j_gene: TRBJ2-3; d_gene: TRBD2; len: 16; CDR3nt: TGTGCCAGCAGCTTAGGGCGGGGGGGCCTCACAGATACGCAGTATTTT; CDR3aa: CASSLGRGGLTDTQYF
abundance: NA; v_gene: TRBV2; j_gene: TRBJ2-5; d_gene: TRBD1; len: 15; CDR3nt: TGTGCCAGCAGCCCCGGGACAGGGGCGCTAGAGACCCAGTACTTC; CDR3aa: CASSPGTGALETQYF
abundance: NA; v_gene: TRBV9; j_gene: TRBJ2-1; d_gene: NA; len: 12; CDR3nt: TGTGCCAGCAGCTCCACAGGAAATGAGCAGTTCTTC; CDR3aa: CASSSTGNEQFF
abundance: NA; v_gene: TRBV4-1; j_gene: TRBJ1-6; d_gene: TRBD1; len: 17; CDR3nt: TGCGCCAGCAGCCAAGATGGACAGGGGTTCTATAATTCACCCCTCCACTTT; CDR3aa: CASSQDGQGFYNSPLHF
abundance: once; v_gene: TRBV2; j_gene: TRBJ2-3; d_gene: NA; len: 12; CDR3nt: TGTGCCAGCAGTCCTATGGTGGATACGCAGTATTTT; CDR3aa: CASSPMVDTQYF
abundance: NA; v_gene: TRBV5-1; j_gene: TRBJ2-7; d_gene: NA; len: 11; CDR3nt: TGCGCCAGCAGCACAGGGAACCAGCAGTACTTC; CDR3aa: CASSTGNQQYF
abundance: NA; v_gene: TRBV27; j_gene: TRBJ1-2; d_gene: NA; len: 16; CDR3nt: TGTGCCAGCAGTTCATACTTACAGGGACGAAACTATGGCTACACCTTC; CDR3aa: CASSSYLQGRNYGYTF
abundance: NA; v_gene: TRBV28; j_gene: TRBJ1-2; d_gene: NA; len: 14; CDR3nt: TGTGCCAGCAGGTCGGGGTTGGGAAACTATGGCTACACCTTC; CDR3aa: CASRSGLGNYGYTF
abundance: NA; v_gene: TRBV7-8; j_gene: TRBJ2-7; d_gene: TRBD2; len: 16; CDR3nt: TGTGCCAGCAGCACCATGATTGGGGGGGTAGGCTACGAGCAGTACTTC; CDR3aa: CASSTMIGGVGYEQYF
abundance: NA; v_gene: TRBV10-3; j_gene: TRBJ2-3; d_gene: TRBD2; len: 17; CDR3nt: TGTGCCATCAGTGAGTCGGGACTAGTCTACCTTACAGATACGCAGTATTTT; CDR3aa: CAISESGLVYLTDTQYF
abundance: once; v_gene: TRBV24-1; j_gene: TRBJ2-2; d_gene: TRBD2; len: 14; CDR3nt: TGTGCCACCAGAACAAGCGGGGTAGCCGGGGAGCTGTTTTTT; CDR3aa: CATRTSGVAGELFF
abundance: NA; v_gene: TRBV5-4; j_gene: TRBJ2-7; d_gene: NA; len: 14; CDR3nt: TGTGCCAGCAGCTTGGGAGGAGGCTCCTACGAGCAGTACTTC; CDR3aa: CASSLGGGSYEQYF
abundance: NA; v_gene: TRBV15; j_gene: TRBJ1-4; d_gene: NA; len: 13; CDR3nt: TGTGCCACCTCCCCGGGAGTGTCGGAAAAACTGTTTTTT; CDR3aa: CATSPGVSEKLFF
abundance: NA; v_gene: TRBV4-1; j_gene: TRBJ1-2; d_gene: TRBD1; len: 15; CDR3nt: TGCGCCAGCAGCCAAGGCCCCGGACAGGGATTTGGCTACACCTTC; CDR3aa: CASSQGPGQGFGYTF
abundance: NA; v_gene: TRBV7-9; j_gene: TRBJ2-2; d_gene: NA; len: 17; CDR3nt: TGTGCCAGCAGCTTCCCAGGTTTGCTAACGAACACCGGGGAGCTGTTTTTT; CDR3aa: CASSFPGLLTNTGELFF
abundance: NA; v_gene: TRBV19; j_gene: TRBJ1-1; d_gene: NA; len: 17; CDR3nt: TGTGCCAGTAGTATAAGGGGGGGGGCTGAGAGGTACACTGAAGCTTTCTTT; CDR3aa: CASSIRGGAERYTEAFF
abundance: NA; v_gene: TRBV27; j_gene: TRBJ2-1; d_gene: NA; len: 12; CDR3nt: TGTGCCAGCAGCCACTCCCACAATGAGCAGTTCTTC; CDR3aa: CASSHSHNEQFF
abundance: few; v_gene: TRBV6-1; j_gene: TRBJ1-1; d_gene: NA; len: 15; CDR3nt: TGTGCCAGCAGTGAAGAGGGAGGAGGGAACACTGAAGCTTTCTTT; CDR3aa: CASSEEGGGNTEAFF
abundance: NA; v_gene: TRBV12-3/TRBV12-4; j_gene: TRBJ1-2; d_gene: NA; len: 13; CDR3nt: TGTGCCAGCAGTTTGGTGGGTGCGGATGGCTACACCTTC; CDR3aa: CASSLVGADGYTF
abundance: NA; v_gene: TRBV7-3; j_gene: TRBJ2-1; d_gene: TRBD1; len: 17; CDR3nt: TGTGCCAGCAGCTTAGCTTCCCGGGACAGGTACTACAATGAGCAGTTCTTC; CDR3aa: CASSLASRDRYYNEQFF
abundance: NA; v_gene: TRBV30; j_gene: TRBJ1-5; d_gene: TRBD1; len: 14; CDR3nt: TGTGCCTGGAGTCGAGGGACAGGGGGACAGCCCCAGCATTTT; CDR3aa: CAWSRGTGGQPQHF
abundance: few; v_gene: TRBV4-2; j_gene: TRBJ1-5; d_gene: NA; len: 15; CDR3nt: TGTGCCAGCAGCCAAAATATCGGGGGGATTCAGCCCCAGCATTTT; CDR3aa: CASSQNIGGIQPQHF
abundance: NA; v_gene: TRBV11-2; j_gene: TRBJ1-1; d_gene: NA; len: 15; CDR3nt: TGTGCCAGCAGCTTAGATCTTCGAGGCAGCACTGAAGCTTTCTTT; CDR3aa: CASSLDLRGSTEAFF
abundance: NA; v_gene: TRBV27; j_gene: TRBJ2-7; d_gene: NA; len: 13; CDR3nt: TGTGCCAGCAGTTTCGGGAGAACCTACGAGCAGTACTTC; CDR3aa: CASSFGRTYEQYF
abundance: NA; v_gene: TRBV20-1; j_gene: TRBJ1-1; d_gene: NA; len: 15; CDR3nt: TGCAGTGCTAGTGCGGAGAGTTGGGTGACCACTGAAGCTTTCTTT; CDR3aa: CSASAESWVTTEAFF
abundance: NA; v_gene: TRBV30; j_gene: TRBJ2-7; d_gene: TRBD1; len: 15; CDR3nt: TGTGCCTGGAGTGTACTTTCAGGGGGCTCCTACGAGCAGTACTTC; CDR3aa: CAWSVLSGGSYEQYF
abundance: NA; v_gene: TRBV28; j_gene: TRBJ2-1; d_gene: TRBD2; len: 17; CDR3nt: TGTGCCAGCAGTTTATTGCCTAGCGGGGGGACCTACAATGAGCAGTTCTTC; CDR3aa: CASSLLPSGGTYNEQFF
abundance: NA; v_gene: TRBV29-1; j_gene: TRBJ1-1; d_gene: TRBD1; len: 13; CDR3nt: TGCAGCGTTGCGTCAGGGGGCGATCTGAAAGCTTTCTTT; CDR3aa: CSVASGGDLKAFF
abundance: NA; v_gene: TRBV6-5; j_gene: TRBJ1-1; d_gene: NA; len: 13; CDR3nt: TGTGCCAGCAGTTGGGGGGACGGCACTGAAGCTTTCTTT; CDR3aa: CASSWGDGTEAFF
abundance: NA; v_gene: TRBV2; j_gene: TRBJ1-5; d_gene: TRBD1; len: 14; CDR3nt: TGTGCCAGCAGTTTTGACAGGGCCAATCAGCCCCAGCATTTT; CDR3aa: CASSFDRANQPQHF
abundance: NA; v_gene: TRBV2; j_gene: TRBJ1-4; d_gene: TRBD1; len: 14; CDR3nt: TGTGCCAGCAGCCCGGGACAGAACAATGAAAAACTGTTTTTT; CDR3aa: CASSPGQNNEKLFF